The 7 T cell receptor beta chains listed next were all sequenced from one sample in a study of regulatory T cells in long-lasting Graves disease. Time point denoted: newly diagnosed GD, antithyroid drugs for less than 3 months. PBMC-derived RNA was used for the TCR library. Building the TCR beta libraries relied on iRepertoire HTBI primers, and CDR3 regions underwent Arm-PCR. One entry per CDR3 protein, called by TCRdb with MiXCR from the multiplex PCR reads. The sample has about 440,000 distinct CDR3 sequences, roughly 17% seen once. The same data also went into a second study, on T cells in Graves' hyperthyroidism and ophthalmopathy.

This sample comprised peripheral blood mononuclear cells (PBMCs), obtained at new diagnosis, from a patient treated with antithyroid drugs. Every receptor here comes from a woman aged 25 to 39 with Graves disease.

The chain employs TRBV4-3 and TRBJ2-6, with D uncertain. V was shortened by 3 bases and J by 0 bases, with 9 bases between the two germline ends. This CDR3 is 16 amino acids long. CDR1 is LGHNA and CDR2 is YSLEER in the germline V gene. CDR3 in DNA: TGCGCCAGCAGCCAGGAACCCCACTCTGGGGCCAACGTCCTGACTTTC. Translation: CASSQEPHSGANVLTF.

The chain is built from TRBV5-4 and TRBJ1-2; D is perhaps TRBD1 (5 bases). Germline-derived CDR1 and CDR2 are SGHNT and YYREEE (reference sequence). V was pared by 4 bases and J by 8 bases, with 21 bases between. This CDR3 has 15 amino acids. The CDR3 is CASSGGLSAAEGYTF. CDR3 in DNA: TGTGCCAGCAGCGGGGGACTTTCCGCCGCGGAGGGCTACACCTTC.

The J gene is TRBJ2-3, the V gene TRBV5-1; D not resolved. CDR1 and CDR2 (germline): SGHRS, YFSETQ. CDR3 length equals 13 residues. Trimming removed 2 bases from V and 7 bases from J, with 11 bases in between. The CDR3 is CASSFAADNTQYF. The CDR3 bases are TGCGCCAGCAGCTTCGCGGCCGATAATACGCAGTATTTT.

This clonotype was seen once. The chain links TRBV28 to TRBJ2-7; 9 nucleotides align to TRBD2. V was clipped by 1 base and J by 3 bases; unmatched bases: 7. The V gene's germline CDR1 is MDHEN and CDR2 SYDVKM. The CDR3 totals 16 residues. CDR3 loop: CASSLFVTSGNYEQYF. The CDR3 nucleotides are TGTGCCAGCAGTTTATTTGTGACTAGCGGAAACTACGAGCAGTACTTC. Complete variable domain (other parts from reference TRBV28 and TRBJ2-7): DVKVTQSSRYLVKRTGEKVFLECVQDMDHENMFWYRQDPGLGLRLIYFSYDVKMKEKGDIPEGYSVSREKKERFSLILESASTNQTSMYLCASSLFVTSGNYEQYFGPGTRLTVT.

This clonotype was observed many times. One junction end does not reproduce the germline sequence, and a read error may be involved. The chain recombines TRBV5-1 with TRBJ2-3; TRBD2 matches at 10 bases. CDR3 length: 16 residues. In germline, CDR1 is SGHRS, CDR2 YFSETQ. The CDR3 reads CASSSSSGRSTDTQYF. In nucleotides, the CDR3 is TGTGCCAGCAGTTCATCTAGCGGGAGAAGCACAGATACGCAGTATTTT. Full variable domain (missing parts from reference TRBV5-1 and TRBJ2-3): KAGVTQTPRYLIKTRGQQVTLSCSPISGHRSVSWYQQTPGQGLQFLFEYFSETQRNKGNFPGRFSGRQFSNSRSEMNVSTLELGDSALYLCASSSSSGRSTDTQYFGPGTRLTVL.

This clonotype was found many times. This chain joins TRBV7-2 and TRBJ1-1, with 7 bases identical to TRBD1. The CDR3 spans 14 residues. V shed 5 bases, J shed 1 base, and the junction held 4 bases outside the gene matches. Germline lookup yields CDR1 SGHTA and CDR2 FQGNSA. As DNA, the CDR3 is TGTGCCAGCAGCCCGGACAGGCAGAACACTGAAGCTTTCTTT. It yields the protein CASSPDRQNTEAFF.

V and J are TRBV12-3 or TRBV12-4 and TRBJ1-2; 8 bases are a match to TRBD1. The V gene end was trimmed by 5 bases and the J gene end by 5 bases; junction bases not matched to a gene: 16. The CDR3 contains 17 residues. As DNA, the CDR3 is TGTGCCAGCAGTCACCGACAGGGGCCCTCTATGGTTTATGGCTACACCTTC. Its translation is CASSHRQGPSMVYGYTF.